The subject of this entry is one T cell receptor beta chain. What it binds is not known. This likely traces to a read error, being one base from a far larger clone. Molecular barcoded adaptors covering alpha/delta and beta/gamma chains were used on about 0.4 ug RNA. TCRdb redid the calling of the reads with MiXCR, one entry per CDR3 protein. The sample holds fewer than 100,000 distinct CDR3 sequences, over 9% seen once. This entry is derived from a study of read filtering for tumor transcriptome and immune sequencing. Sampling of bone marrow took place during active disease in every patient. Study-level findings and limits: The sorted CD138-negative fraction was a mixed bone marrow immune population, not purified T cells. Dropping single-read clonotypes raised IR-seq and RNA-seq shared-clonotype correlation.

The CDR3 length is 11 residues. Per germline, CDR1 SGHTA and CDR2 FQGNSA. With 8 bases removed from V and 2 bases from J, the gap between germline ends came to 5 bases. The J gene is TRBJ2-3, the V gene TRBV7-2; no clear D gene. The sequenced sample consisted of a population of CD138-negative cells sorted from bone marrow. This clonotype originated in a donor at least 40 years old with multiple myeloma. The CDR3 coding sequence is TGTGCCAGCGGAAACACAGATACGCAGTATTTT. Residues: CASGNTDTQYF.